Listed here are 15 T cell receptor beta chains from one sample, sequenced in a study of regulatory T cells in long-lasting Graves disease. Construction of the TCR beta libraries employed iRepertoire HTBI primers in conjunction with Arm-PCR of CDR3 regions. TCRdb recomputed calls from the multiplex PCR reads with MiXCR, one row per CDR3 protein. The table records approximately 250,000 distinct CDR3 sequences, around 19% of them present only once. Time point described: newly diagnosed GD, antithyroid drugs for less than 3 months. The authors made the TCR library using RNA they extracted from PBMCs. The starting material was peripheral blood mononuclear cells (PBMCs), obtained at new diagnosis, from a patient treated with antithyroid drugs. The receptors shown here come from a female donor with Graves disease.

Worth noting for this clonotype: A much bigger clone sits one base away, suggesting this may be a read error. CDR3 loop: CSAVSGFTEAFF. For the CDR3, the DNA is TGCAGTGCCGTCTCAGGGTTCACTGAAGCTTTCTTT. The chain is built from TRBV20-1 and TRBJ1-1, with D possibly TRBD1 on 5 matching bases. In germline, CDR1 is DFQATT, CDR2 SNEGSKA (reference sequence). Trimming removed 6 bases at V and 4 bases at J, with 12 bases between. This CDR3 is 12 amino acids long.

The count of this clonotype is one. The chain is built from TRBV7-3 and TRBJ2-2; D uncertain. Trimming shortened V by 7 bases and J by 7 bases, and 22 bases separated the two germline ends. Germline lookup yields CDR1 SGHTA and CDR2 FQGTGA. The CDR3 is 16 residues long. The CDR3 DNA is TGTGCCAGCACCCTCCCTCGGTTGGGTGCCGTCGGGGAGCTGTTTTTT. Translating it yields CASTLPRLGAVGELFF. The entire variable domain, with the rest obtained from reference TRBV7-3 and TRBJ2-2, is as follows: GAGVSQTPSNKVTEKGKYVELRCDPISGHTALYWYRQSLGQGPEFLIYFQGTGAADDSGLPNDRFFAVRPEGSVSTLKIQRTERGDSAVYLCASTLPRLGAVGELFFGEGSRLTVL.

The CDR3 bases are TGCAGGGGGGACTCCCTGGAGACCCAGTACTTC. Translation: CRGDSLETQYF. V gene TRBV20-1 combines with J gene TRBJ2-5, with D maybe TRBD2 (6 bases). The CDR3 runs 11 residues. CDR1 DFQATT and CDR2 SNEGSKA come from the germline V gene (reference sequence).

The chain is built from TRBV25-1 and TRBJ1-2; unclear D gene. From germline, CDR1 is MGHDK and CDR2 SYGVNS. This CDR3 contains 15 residues. V lost 3 bases and J lost 4, with 15 bases in between. The CDR3, as DNA: TGTGCCAGCAGTGATCGGACCCGGGGTGGCTATGGCTACACCTTC. It yields the protein CASSDRTRGGYGYTF.

This clonotype was seen many times. The rearrangement links TRBV18 to TRBJ2-1; 15 bases are a match to TRBD2. Trimming removed 0 bases from V and 6 bases from J; junction bases left unmatched: 3. CDR3 size: 17 residues. Germline lookup yields CDR1 KGHSH and CDR2 LQKENI. The CDR3 spells CASSPPGLAGGSNEQFF. The CDR3 DNA sequence: TGTGCCAGCTCACCACCGGGACTAGCGGGAGGATCCAATGAGCAGTTCTTC.

This clonotype was recorded many times. The rearrangement links TRBV7-2 to TRBJ2-6, with D possibly being TRBD2 (5 bases). CDR1 SGHTA and CDR2 FQGNSA come from the germline V gene. Trimming left V 5 bases short and J 4 bases short, with 9 bases between. The CDR3 runs to 14 residues. The CDR3 sequence: CASSNQRGANVLTF. CDR3 sequence (DNA): TGTGCCAGCAGCAACCAGCGGGGGGCCAACGTCCTGACTTTC.

A word on this clonotype: A much larger clone differs by one base, so this may be a read error. The V and J genes are TRBV7-8 and TRBJ2-1; 9 bases are a match to TRBD2. The CDR3 loop spans 14 amino acids. The germline V gene encodes CDR1 SGHVS and CDR2 FQNEAQ. CDR3 in amino acids: CASKRREGYNEQLF. The CDR3 DNA sequence: TGTGCCAGCAAGAGGCGGGAGGGCTACAATGAGCAGCTCTTC.

In this sample, this clonotype turned up many times. The chain links TRBV12-3 or TRBV12-4 to TRBJ1-1, with 9 bases matching TRBD1. The CDR3 is made up of 13 amino acids. The V gene end was trimmed by 4 bases and the J gene end by 4 bases; junction bases not matched to a gene: 1. This CDR3 reads CASSWTGVTEAFF. As DNA, the CDR3 is TGTGCCAGCAGTTGGACAGGGGTCACTGAAGCTTTCTTT.

This clonotype was seen ten or more times. This sequence joins TRBV12-5 and TRBJ1-2; no definite D call. The CDR3 has 11 residues. CDR1 is LGHNT, CDR2 FRNRAP, per germline. V lost 6 bases and J 8 bases, leaving 10 bases between the germline ends. The CDR3 DNA reads as TGTGCTAGTGGCCTTAGGCCGGGCTACACCTTC. Translation: CASGLRPGYTF.

This rearrangement joins TRBV6-1 to TRBJ2-1, with TRBD2 identical over 9 bases. V shed 9 bases, J shed 4 bases, and the junction held 13 bases outside the gene matches. Germline V gives CDR1 MNHNS, CDR2 SASEGT. The CDR3 is made up of 16 amino acids. CDR3 bases: TGTGCCAGTCGGGGGGTCGCGGGGGGGGTTTACAATGAGCAGTTCTTC. Translation: CASRGVAGGVYNEQFF.

The chain links TRBV19 to TRBJ1-5; D gene uncertain. There are 13 residues in the CDR3. Trimming removed 4 bases from V and 4 bases from J, with 8 bases in between. CDR1 is LNHDA, CDR2 SQIVND, per germline (reference sequence). CDR3 DNA: TGTGCCAGTAGTAACAGAGCTAATCAGCCCCAGCATTTT. It encodes CASSNRANQPQHF.

This clonotype was seen many times. This CDR3 is CAWKGGGYTF. The DNA of the CDR3 is TGTGCCTGGAAAGGGGGTGGCTACACCTTC. The chain carries TRBV30 and TRBJ1-2; maybe TRBD1 (6 bases). Germline V lookup: CDR1 GTSNPN, CDR2 SVGIG (reference sequence). The CDR3 runs 10 residues. Trimming shortened V by 4 bases and J by 7 bases, and 7 bases separated the two germline ends.

The table lists this clonotype with many counts. V and J are TRBV20-1 and TRBJ2-3, with TRBD2 as a possible D gene (6 bases). V dropped 3 bases and J dropped 5 bases, with 21 bases sitting between them. The CDR3 covers 16 residues. Looked up from germline, CDR1 is DFQATT and CDR2 is SNEGSKA (reference sequence). The CDR3 DNA reads as TGCAGTGCTAGTCTTCCCTCACTAGCTACGGGAGATACGCAGTATTTT. This translates into CSASLPSLATGDTQYF.

This clonotype was seen many times. The genes are TRBV30 and TRBJ2-7, with 8 bases fitting TRBD2. CDR1 and CDR2 (germline): GTSNPN, SVGIG (reference sequence). J gave up 2 bases and V 0 bases, and 9 bases lay outside the gene matches. The length of the CDR3 is 16 residues. The CDR3 loop is CAWSVLGAGVPYEQYF. In DNA form, the CDR3 reads TGTGCCTGGAGTGTACTTGGAGCGGGAGTCCCCTACGAGCAGTACTTC.

This clonotype has ten or more counts. The V and J genes are TRBV3-1 and TRBJ2-2, with 10 bases lining up with TRBD2. CDR3 length: 17 residues. After removal of 3 bases from V and 1 base from J, the junction contained 5 bases not matched to a gene. Looked up from germline, CDR1 is LGHDT and CDR2 is YNNKEL (reference sequence). CDR3 nucleotide sequence: TGTGCCAGCAGCCAGGGACTAGCGAACGAGAACACCGGGGAGCTGTTTTTT. This sequence encodes CASSQGLANENTGELFF.